This is a list of T cell receptor beta chains from one sample in a study of CD8+ T cells in alopecia areata. Data came from immunoSEQ multiplex PCR; TCRdb stores just in-frame clones and leaves some out. Of about 220,000 clones in the sample, 50% to 60% were seen once. Sample: CD4+ T cells sorted from blood, taken at week 4, from a patient treated with tofacitinib. Source of these receptors: a human donor with alopecia areata. Each CDR3 is given with its conserved first and last residue. Each record gives: D gene, J gene, clone size, V gene, CDR3 DNA, CDR3 protein. D genes are given only for firm matches. Expanded clones get a size class; other rows say once, few or many, or leave the size out.

. TRBJ2-3 . TRBV7-3 TGTGCCAGCAGCCAAGGGGCTTCAGACGATACGCAGTATTTT CASSQGASDDTQYF
. TRBJ1-1 . TRBV4-1 TGCGCCAGCAGCCAAGATACCACGGTTGAAGCTTTCTTT CASSQDTTVEAFF
. TRBJ1-3 . TRBV30 TGTGCCTGGAGTGGATTGAGCACCATATATTTT CAWSGLSTIYF
. TRBJ1-1 once TRBV2 TGTGCCAGCAGTGAAAGAGGGCGAAACACTGAAGCTTTCTTT CASSERGRNTEAFF
. TRBJ1-6 . TRBV10-2 TGCGCCAGCAGTGAGTGGCAGGGCAGTAATTCACCCCTCCACTTT CASSEWQGSNSPLHF
TRBD2 TRBJ2-5 few TRBV9 TGTGCCAGCAGCGTAGCGGAGCGGGGGGGATCCCAAGAGACCCAGTACTTC CASSVAERGGSQETQYF
. TRBJ1-6 . TRBV5-1 TGCGCCAGCAGCCCCGGGGCCGATTCACCCCTCCACTTT CASSPGADSPLHF
. TRBJ1-5 few TRBV19 TGTGCCAGTAGTCCGTGGGATCAGCCCCAGCATTTT CASSPWDQPQHF
. TRBJ1-1 . TRBV29-1 TGCAGCGCCGTTTGGGGGTACACTGAAGCTTTCTTT CSAVWGYTEAFF
. TRBJ2-5 . TRBV2 TGTGCCAGCAGTGAGATTGGATCGGGGGAGACCCAGTACTTC CASSEIGSGETQYF
. TRBJ1-6 . TRBV27 TGTGCCAGCACACTACTCACAGGGAATCCGGAGAATTCACCCCTCCACTTT CASTLLTGNPENSPLHF
TRBD2 TRBJ2-5 few TRBV2 TGTGCCAGCAGTCTAACTAGCGGGGGAGGAGAGACCCAGTACTTC CASSLTSGGGETQYF
. TRBJ2-7 . TRBV5-1 TGCGCCAAACCGGGACGAAGGTCCTACGAGCAGTACTTC CAKPGRRSYEQYF
TRBD1 TRBJ2-1 . TRBV10-3 TGTGCCATCAATAAGGGGGCCTTCGATGAGCAGTTCTTC CAINKGAFDEQFF
. TRBJ1-1 . TRBV4-1 TGCGCCAGCAGCCAAGGGGTCTGGGGGCGCCGAGGCACTGAAGCTTTCTTT CASSQGVWGRRGTEAFF
. TRBJ2-1 . TRBV7-3 TGTGCCAGCAGCTTACTGCCAGGGAGGGGGTCCTACAATGAGCAGTTCTTC CASSLLPGRGSYNEQFF
. TRBJ1-1 . TRBV30 TGTGCCTGGCGGCCAGGTGTACCAAACACTGAAGCTTTCTTT CAWRPGVPNTEAFF
. TRBJ1-2 . TRBV25-1 TGTGCCAGCAGTGGACCAACAGGGTATGGCTACACCTTC CASSGPTGYGYTF
. TRBJ2-1 few TRBV29-1 TGCAGCGTTGAAGGCAGGCACTCCTACAATGAGCAGTTCTTC CSVEGRHSYNEQFF
TRBD2 TRBJ2-7 . TRBV29-1 TGCAGCGTTGAGCCGGGGGGTGGAAACGAGCAGTACTTC CSVEPGGGNEQYF
. TRBJ1-1 many TRBV9 TGTGCCAGCAGAGGCATCGAGGCGGGCACTGAAGCTTTCTTT CASRGIEAGTEAFF
TRBD1 TRBJ2-3 . TRBV7-2 TGTGCCAGCAGCCGAGTCACAGGGGAAGATACGCAGTATTTT CASSRVTGEDTQYF
. TRBJ1-5 many TRBV7-3 TGTGCCAGCAGCTTAAGGGACTTTTATAGCAATCAGCCCCAGCATTTT CASSLRDFYSNQPQHF
. TRBJ2-1 . TRBV6-6 TGTGCCAGCAGGGAGGGTCTAGTTCGCGATGAGCAGTTCTTC CASREGLVRDEQFF